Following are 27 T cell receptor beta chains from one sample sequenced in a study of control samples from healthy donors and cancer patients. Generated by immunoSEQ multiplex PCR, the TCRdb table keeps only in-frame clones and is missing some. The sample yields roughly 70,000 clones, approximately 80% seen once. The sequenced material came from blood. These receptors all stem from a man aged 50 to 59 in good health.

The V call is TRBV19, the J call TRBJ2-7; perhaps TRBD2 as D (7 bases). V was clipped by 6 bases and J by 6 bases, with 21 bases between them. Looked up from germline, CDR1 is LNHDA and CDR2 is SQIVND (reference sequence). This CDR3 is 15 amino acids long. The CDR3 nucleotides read TGTGCCAGTAGATCACTGGGTGGGGGGGCTGGCGAGCAGTACTTC. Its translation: CASRSLGGGAGEQYF. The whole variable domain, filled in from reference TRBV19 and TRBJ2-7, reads DGGITQSPKYLFRKEGQNVTLSCEQNLNHDAMYWYRQDPGQGLRLIYYSQIVNDFQKGDIAEGYSVSREKKESFPLTVTSAQKNPTAFYLCASRSLGGGAGEQYFGPGTRLTVT.

CDR3 DNA: TGTGCCAGCAGTTTATCGGGACTTCTGGAGGATACGCAGTATTTT. This sequence encodes CASSLSGLLEDTQYF. The gene calls are TRBV28 and TRBJ2-3, with D tentatively TRBD2 (6 bases). This CDR3 is 15 amino acids long. V lost 1 base and J lost 6, with 14 bases in between. CDR1 MDHEN and CDR2 SYDVKM come from the germline V gene.

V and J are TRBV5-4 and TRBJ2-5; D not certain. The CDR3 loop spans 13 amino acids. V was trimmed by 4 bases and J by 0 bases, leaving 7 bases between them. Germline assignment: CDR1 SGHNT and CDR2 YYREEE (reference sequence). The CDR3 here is CASSPGHQETQYF. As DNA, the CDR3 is TGTGCCAGCAGCCCGGGTCACCAAGAGACCCAGTACTTC.

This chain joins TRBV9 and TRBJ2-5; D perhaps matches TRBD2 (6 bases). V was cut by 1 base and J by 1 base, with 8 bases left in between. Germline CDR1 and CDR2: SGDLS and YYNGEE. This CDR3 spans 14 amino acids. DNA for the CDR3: TGTGCCAGCAGCGTAAGTAGCGGCCAAGAGACCCAGTACTTC. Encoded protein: CASSVSSGQETQYF. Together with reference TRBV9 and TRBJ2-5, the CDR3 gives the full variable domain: DSGVTQTPKHLITATGQRVTLRCSPRSGDLSVYWYQQSLDQGLQFLIQYYNGEERAKGNILERFSAQQFPDLHSELNLSSLELGDSALYFCASSVSSGQETQYFGPGTRLLVL.

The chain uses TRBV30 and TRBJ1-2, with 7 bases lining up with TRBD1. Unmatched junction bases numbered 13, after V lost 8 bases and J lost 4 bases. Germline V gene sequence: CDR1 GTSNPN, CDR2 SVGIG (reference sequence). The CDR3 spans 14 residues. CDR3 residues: CAPPGGGAPYGYTF. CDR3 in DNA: TGTGCCCCACCAGGGGGGGGCGCCCCCTATGGCTACACCTTC. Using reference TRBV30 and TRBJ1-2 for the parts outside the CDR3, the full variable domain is SQTIHQWPATLVQPVGSPLSLECTVEGTSNPNLYWYRQAAGRGLQLLFYSVGIGQISSEVPQNLSASRPQDRQFILSSKKLLLSDSGFYLCAPPGGGAPYGYTFGSGTRLTVV.

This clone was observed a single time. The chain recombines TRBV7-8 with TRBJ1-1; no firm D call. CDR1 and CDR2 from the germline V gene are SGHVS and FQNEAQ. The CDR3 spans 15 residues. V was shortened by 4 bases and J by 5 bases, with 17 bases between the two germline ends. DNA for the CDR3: TGTGCCAGCAGCTCGACGGCGGCTCCGGGGACTGAAGCTTTCTTT. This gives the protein CASSSTAAPGTEAFF.

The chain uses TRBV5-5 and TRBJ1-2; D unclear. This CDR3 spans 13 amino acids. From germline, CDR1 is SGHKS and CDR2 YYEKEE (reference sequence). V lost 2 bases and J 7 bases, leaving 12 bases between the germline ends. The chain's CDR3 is CASSFRAGGGYTF. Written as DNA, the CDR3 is TGTGCCAGCAGCTTTCGAGCAGGTGGTGGCTACACCTTC.

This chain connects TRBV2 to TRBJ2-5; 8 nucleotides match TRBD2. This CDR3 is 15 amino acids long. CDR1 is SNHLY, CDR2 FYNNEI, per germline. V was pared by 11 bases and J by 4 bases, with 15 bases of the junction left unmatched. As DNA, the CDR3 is TGTGCCGCACGGGGGGGGCCTCGGAGGGGAGAGACCCAGTACTTC. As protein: CAARGGPRRGETQYF.

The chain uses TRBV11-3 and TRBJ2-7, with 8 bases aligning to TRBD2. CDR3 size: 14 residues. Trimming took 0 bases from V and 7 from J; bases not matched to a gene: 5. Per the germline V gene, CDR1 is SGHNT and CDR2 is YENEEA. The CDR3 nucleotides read TGTGCCAGCAGCTTAGAGGGGACTAGTCATGAGCAGTACTTC. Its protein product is CASSLEGTSHEQYF.

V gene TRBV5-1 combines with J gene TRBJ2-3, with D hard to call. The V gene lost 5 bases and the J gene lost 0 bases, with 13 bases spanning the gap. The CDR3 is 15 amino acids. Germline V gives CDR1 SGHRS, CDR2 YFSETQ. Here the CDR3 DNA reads TGCGCCAGCAGTTTCGACGGTTTTAGCACAGATACGCAGTATTTT. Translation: CASSFDGFSTDTQYF.

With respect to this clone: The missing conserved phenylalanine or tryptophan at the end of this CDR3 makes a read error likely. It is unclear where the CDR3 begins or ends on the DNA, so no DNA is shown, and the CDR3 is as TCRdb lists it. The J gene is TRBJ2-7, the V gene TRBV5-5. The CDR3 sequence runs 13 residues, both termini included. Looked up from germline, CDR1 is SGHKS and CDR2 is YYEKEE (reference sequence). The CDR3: CASSPGRWAGGVL.

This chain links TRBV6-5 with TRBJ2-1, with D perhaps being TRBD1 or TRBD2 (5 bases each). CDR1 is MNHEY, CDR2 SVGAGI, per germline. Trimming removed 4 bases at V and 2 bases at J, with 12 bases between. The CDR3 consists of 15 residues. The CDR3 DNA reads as TGTGCCAGCAGTTTAGGGCAGGGACCCTACAATGAGCAGTTCTTC. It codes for CASSLGQGPYNEQFF.

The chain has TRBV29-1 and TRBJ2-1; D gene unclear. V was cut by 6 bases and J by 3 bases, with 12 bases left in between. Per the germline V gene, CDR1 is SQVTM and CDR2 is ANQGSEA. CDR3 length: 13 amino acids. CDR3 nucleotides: TGCAGCGTCGGCAACTCGCTCTACAATGAGCAGTTCTTC. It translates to CSVGNSLYNEQFF.

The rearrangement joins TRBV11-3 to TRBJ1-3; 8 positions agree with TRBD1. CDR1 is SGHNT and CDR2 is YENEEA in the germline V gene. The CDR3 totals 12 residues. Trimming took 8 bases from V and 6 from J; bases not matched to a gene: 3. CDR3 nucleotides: TGTGCCAGCCGACAGGGGTCAAACACCATATATTTT. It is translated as CASRQGSNTIYF. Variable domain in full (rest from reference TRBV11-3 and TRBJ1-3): EAGVVQSPRYKIIEKKQPVAFWCNPISGHNTLYWYLQNLGQGPELLIRYENEEAVDDSQLPKDRFSAERLKGVDSTLKIQPAELGDSAVYLCASRQGSNTIYFGEGSWLTVV.

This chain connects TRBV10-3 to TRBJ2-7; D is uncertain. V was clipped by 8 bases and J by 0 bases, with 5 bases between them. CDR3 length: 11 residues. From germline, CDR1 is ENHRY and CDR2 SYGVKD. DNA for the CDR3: TGTGCCATCGGCAACTCCTACGAGCAGTACTTC. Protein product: CAIGNSYEQYF.

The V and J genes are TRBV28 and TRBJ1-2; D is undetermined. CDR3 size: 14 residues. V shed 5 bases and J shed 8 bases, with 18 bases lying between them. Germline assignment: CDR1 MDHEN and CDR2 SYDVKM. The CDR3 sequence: CASSVVTDLRGYTF. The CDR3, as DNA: TGTGCCAGCAGTGTGGTGACGGACCTCCGGGGCTACACCTTC.

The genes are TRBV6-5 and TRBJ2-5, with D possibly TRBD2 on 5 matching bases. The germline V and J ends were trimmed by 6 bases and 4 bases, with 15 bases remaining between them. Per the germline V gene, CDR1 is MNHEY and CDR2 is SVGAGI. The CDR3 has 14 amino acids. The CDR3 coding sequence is TGTGCCAGCAGCCCCATTCCGGGGTTAGAGACCCAGTACTTC. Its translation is CASSPIPGLETQYF.

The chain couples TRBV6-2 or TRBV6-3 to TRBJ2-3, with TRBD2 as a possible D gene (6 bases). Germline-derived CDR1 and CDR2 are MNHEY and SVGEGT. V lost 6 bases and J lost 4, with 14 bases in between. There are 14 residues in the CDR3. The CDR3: CASSSYRLADTQYF. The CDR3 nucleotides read TGTGCCAGCAGCTCCTACCGACTAGCAGATACGCAGTATTTT.

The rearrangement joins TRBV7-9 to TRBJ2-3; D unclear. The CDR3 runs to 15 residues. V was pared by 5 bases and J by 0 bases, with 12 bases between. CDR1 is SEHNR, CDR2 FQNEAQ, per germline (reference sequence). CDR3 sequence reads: CASSRTSSSTDTQYF. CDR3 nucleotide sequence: TGTGCCAGCAGCCGGACCTCTAGTAGCACAGATACGCAGTATTTT.

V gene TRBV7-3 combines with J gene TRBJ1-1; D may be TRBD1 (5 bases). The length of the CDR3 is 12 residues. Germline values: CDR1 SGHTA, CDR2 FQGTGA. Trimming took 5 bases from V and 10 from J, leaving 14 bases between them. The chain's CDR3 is CASSPTGEGAFF. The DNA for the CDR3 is TGTGCCAGCAGCCCCACGGGGGAAGGAGCTTTCTTT.

The CDR3 sequence: CASSRQFNEKLFF. CDR3 nucleotides: TGTGCCAGTAGTCGACAGTTTAATGAAAAACTGTTTTTT. This chain uses TRBV19 with TRBJ1-4; the D gene is possibly TRBD1 (5 bases). The CDR3 covers 13 residues. Germline-derived CDR1 and CDR2 are LNHDA and SQIVND (reference sequence). V lost 5 bases and J 4 bases, leaving 8 bases between the germline ends.

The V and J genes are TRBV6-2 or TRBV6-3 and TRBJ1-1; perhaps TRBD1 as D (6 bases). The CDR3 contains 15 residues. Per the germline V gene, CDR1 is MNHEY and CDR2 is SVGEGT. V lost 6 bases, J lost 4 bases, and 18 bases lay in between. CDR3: CASSRGGAGSTEAFF. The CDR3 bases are TGTGCCAGCAGCCGGGGGGGCGCGGGATCCACTGAAGCTTTCTTT.

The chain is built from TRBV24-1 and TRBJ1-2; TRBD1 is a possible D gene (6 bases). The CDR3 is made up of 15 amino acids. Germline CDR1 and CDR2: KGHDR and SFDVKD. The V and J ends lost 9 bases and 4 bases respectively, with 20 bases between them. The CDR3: CATWGSRGAAYGYTF. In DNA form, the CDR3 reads TGTGCCACCTGGGGGTCCAGGGGCGCCGCCTATGGCTACACCTTC.

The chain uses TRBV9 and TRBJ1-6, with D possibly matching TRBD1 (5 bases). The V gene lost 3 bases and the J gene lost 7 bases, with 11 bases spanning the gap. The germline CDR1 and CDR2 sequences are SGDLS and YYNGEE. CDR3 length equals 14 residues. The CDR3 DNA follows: TGTGCCAGCAGCGCTATTGGGGCGAATTCACCCCTCCACTTT. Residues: CASSAIGANSPLHF.

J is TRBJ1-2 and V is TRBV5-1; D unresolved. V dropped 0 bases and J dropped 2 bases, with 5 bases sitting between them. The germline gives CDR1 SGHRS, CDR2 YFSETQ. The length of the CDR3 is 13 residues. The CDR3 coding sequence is TGCGCCAGCAGCTTGGACGGGAACTATGGCTACACCTTC. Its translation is CASSLDGNYGYTF.

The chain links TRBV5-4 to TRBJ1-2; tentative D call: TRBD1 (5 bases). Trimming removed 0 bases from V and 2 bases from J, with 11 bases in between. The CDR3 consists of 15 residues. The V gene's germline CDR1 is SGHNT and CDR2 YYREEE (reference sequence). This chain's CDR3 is CASSLDGTLNYGYTF. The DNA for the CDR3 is TGTGCCAGCAGCTTGGACGGGACCCTCAACTATGGCTACACCTTC. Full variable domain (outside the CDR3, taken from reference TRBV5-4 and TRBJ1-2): ETGVTQSPTHLIKTRGQQVTLRCSSQSGHNTVSWYQQALGQGPQFIFQYYREEENGRGNFPPRFSGLQFPNYSSELNVNALELDDSALYLCASSLDGTLNYGYTFGSGTRLTVV.

The CDR3 region is CASSVGTSGRWGYNEQFF. As DNA, the CDR3 is TGTGCCAGCAGCGTAGGGACTAGCGGGAGGTGGGGCTACAATGAGCAGTTCTTC. The chain links TRBV9 to TRBJ2-1, with 14 bases lining up with TRBD2. V shed 0 bases and J 3 bases; nucleotides not matched to a gene: 5. The CDR3 is 18 residues long. Germline CDR1 reads SGDLS; CDR2 reads YYNGEE.